A selection of T cell receptor beta chains follows, all from one sample in a study of Ad26.COV2.S vaccination and SARS-CoV-2 variants. Data came from immunoSEQ multiplex PCR; TCRdb stores just in-frame clones and leaves some out. The sample contains 300,000 to 400,000 clones, less than 90% of which appear only once. Material: peripheral blood, obtained in a trial of Ad26.COV2.S vaccine versus placebo. All receptors come from a person between 18 and 59 years old who received the Ad26.COV2.S COVID-19 vaccine or a placebo. CDR3s include the opening cysteine and the closing phenylalanine or tryptophan. D genes are given only for firm matches. Not every row has a clone size; where given, it reads once, few, many or a size class.

TRBJ2-1 NA NA TRBV11-2 TGTGCCAGCAGCTTGGACAGATACAATGAGCAGTTCTTC CASSLDRYNEQFF
TRBJ2-1 few NA TRBV3-1/TRBV3-2 TGTGCCAGCAGCCAAGATTCGGCGGGTGATAATGAGCAGTTCTTC CASSQDSAGDNEQFF
TRBJ1-1 NA NA TRBV5-1 TGCGCCAGCAGCTTGGCCGGGTCATCGGGGGCTTTCTTT CASSLAGSSGAFF
TRBJ2-7 NA TRBD1 TRBV5-1 TGCGCCAGCAGCTTACGGACAGGGGTTAGTGAAGAGCAGTACTTC CASSLRTGVSEEQYF
TRBJ2-3 NA TRBD2 TRBV24-1 TGTGCCACCAAAGTCCGGGGGGCAGATACGCAGTATTTT CATKVRGADTQYF
TRBJ1-2 NA NA TRBV5-4 TGTGCCAGCAGCTTGGTAGGACTGGGGCACCAGGGCTACACCTTC CASSLVGLGHQGYTF
TRBJ2-7 NA TRBD1 TRBV6-5 TGTGCCAGCAGTTCCCCCGGGACAGGGGACGAGCAGTACTTC CASSSPGTGDEQYF
TRBJ1-4 NA TRBD1 TRBV14 TGTGCCAGCAGCCCCAGACAGGGTCGGGAAAAACTGTTTTTT CASSPRQGREKLFF
TRBJ1-1 NA NA TRBV27 TGTGCCAGCAGGACAGGTACATTGAACACTGAAGCTTTCTTT CASRTGTLNTEAFF
TRBJ1-1 NA TRBD1 TRBV18 TGTGCCAGCTCACACCCCGTGGGGACAGCGAACACTGAAGCTTTCTTT CASSHPVGTANTEAFF
TRBJ1-3 NA NA TRBV6-5 TGTGCCAGCAGTTACTCAGATAACCCTGGAAACACCATATATTTT CASSYSDNPGNTIYF
TRBJ2-3 NA NA TRBV19 TGTGCCAGCTCGAGTCGGTGGCACCCAGATACGCAGTATTTT CASSSRWHPDTQYF
TRBJ2-6 NA TRBD1 TRBV24-1 TGTGCCACCAGTTCCCGGGACAGGGGTTCTGGGGCCAACGTCCTGACTTTC CATSSRDRGSGANVLTF
TRBJ2-3 NA NA TRBV9 TGTGCCAGCAGCGCCAAAACCCGGGGGTATCAGGCAGATACGCAGTATTTT CASSAKTRGYQADTQYF
TRBJ1-1 few NA TRBV28 TGTGCCAGCAGTTGGGGACAATCGAACACTGAAGCTTTCTTT CASSWGQSNTEAFF
TRBJ1-4 NA NA TRBV6-5 TGTGCCAGCGGGTGGGCACAGCCTCGTAATGAAAAACTGTTTTTT CASGWAQPRNEKLFF
TRBJ2-3 NA NA TRBV18 TGTGCCAGCTCACCACCGGTGGGCACAGATACGCAGTATTTT CASSPPVGTDTQYF
TRBJ1-3 NA NA TRBV21-1 TGTGCCAGGAGGGCCGACCCCTCTGGAAACACCATATATTTT CARRADPSGNTIYF